The 19 T cell receptor beta chains presented below share a single source sample, sequenced in a study of technical replicates of blood from several donors. Libraries were prepared by immunoSEQ multiplex PCR; TCRdb keeps only in-frame clonotypes and omits some of them. In the table there are about 68,000 clones, 95% to 98% of which are singletons. The sample comprised T cells isolated from PBMCs. These receptors were taken from a human donor in good health.

This chain links TRBV2 with TRBJ2-2; weak D call: TRBD2 (6 bases). Per germline, CDR1 SNHLY and CDR2 FYNNEI. The V and J ends lost 7 bases and 6 bases respectively, with 12 bases between them. The CDR3 consists of 13 residues. The CDR3 is CASNGGVSGELFF. The DNA for the CDR3 is TGTGCCAGCAACGGAGGGGTCTCCGGGGAGCTGTTTTTT.

The rearrangement links TRBV5-1 to TRBJ1-2; D ambiguous. The V gene lost 5 bases and the J gene lost 4 bases, with 18 bases spanning the gap. CDR1 and CDR2 (germline): SGHRS, YFSETQ. The CDR3 contains 15 residues. CDR3 loop: CASRGGALFGYGYTF. CDR3 in DNA: TGCGCCAGCAGGGGAGGCGCTTTGTTCGGCTATGGCTACACCTTC.

V and J are TRBV5-1 and TRBJ2-1; D gene uncertain. Germline values: CDR1 SGHRS, CDR2 YFSETQ. The CDR3 is made up of 16 amino acids. The V end lost 0 bases, the J end lost 1 base, and 11 bases lay between the germline ends. The CDR3 DNA is TGCGCCAGCAGCTTGGAGGAGCGTAGGTCCTACAATGAGCAGTTCTTC. Its translation: CASSLEERRSYNEQFF. Full variable domain (missing parts from reference TRBV5-1 and TRBJ2-1): KAGVTQTPRYLIKTRGQQVTLSCSPISGHRSVSWYQQTPGQGLQFLFEYFSETQRNKGNFPGRFSGRQFSNSRSEMNVSTLELGDSALYLCASSLEERRSYNEQFFGPGTRLTVL.

The rearrangement uses TRBV11-2 and TRBJ2-5, with 13 bases that match TRBD2. Looked up from germline, CDR1 is SGHAT and CDR2 is FQNNGV. CDR3 length equals 15 residues. With 4 bases clipped from V and 5 bases from J, the junction kept 4 bases outside the gene matches. The CDR3 DNA reads as TGTGCCAGCAGCTCCGGACTAGCGGGAGTGGAGACCCAGTACTTC. It codes for CASSSGLAGVETQYF.

This sequence joins TRBV6-5 and TRBJ1-2, with 7 bases identical to TRBD1. Germline trimming cut 5 bases from V and 8 bases from J; bases unmatched to any gene: 11. Germline lookup yields CDR1 MNHEY and CDR2 SVGAGI. The CDR3 is 14 amino acids. The CDR3 sequence is CASSSYRGNEGYTF. CDR3 bases: TGTGCCAGCAGTAGCTACAGGGGAAATGAGGGCTACACCTTC.

V usage is TRBV2 and J usage is TRBJ1-1; possibly TRBD1 for D (6 bases). Germline CDR1 is SNHLY and CDR2 is FYNNEI. This CDR3 is built from 13 residues. V was cut by 3 bases and J by 3 bases, with 8 bases left in between. This CDR3 reads CASSDRGYTEAFF. The CDR3 nucleotides read TGTGCCAGCAGTGACAGGGGATACACTGAAGCTTTCTTT.

The genes are TRBV25-1 and TRBJ2-2, with D possibly TRBD1 on 6 matching bases. Germline-derived CDR1 and CDR2 are MGHDK and SYGVNS. The CDR3 totals 16 residues. V was pared by 6 bases and J by 2 bases, with 16 bases between. CDR3 coding DNA: TGTGCCAGCAGGTCGGGACACAACATAAACACCGGGGAGCTGTTTTTT. Its translation: CASRSGHNINTGELFF.

This chain uses TRBV2 with TRBJ2-7; 8 nucleotides line up with TRBD2. V lost 8 bases to trimming and J lost 3 bases; unmatched junction nucleotides: 3. Germline CDR1 and CDR2: SNHLY and FYNNEI. The length of the CDR3 is 12 residues. The CDR3 sequence: CASRLAGYEQYF. The CDR3 nucleotides read TGTGCCAGCCGCCTAGCGGGCTACGAGCAGTACTTC. Complete variable domain (other parts from reference TRBV2 and TRBJ2-7): EPEVTQTPSHQVTQMGQEVILRCVPISNHLYFYWYRQILGQKVEFLVSFYNNEISEKSEIFDDQFSVERPDGSNFTLKIRSTKLEDSAMYFCASRLAGYEQYFGPGTRLTVT.

The chain has TRBV2 and TRBJ2-7; D is unresolved. V was trimmed by 7 bases and J by 6 bases, leaving 13 bases between them. CDR1 is SNHLY, CDR2 FYNNEI, per germline. The CDR3 runs 12 residues. CDR3 nucleotide sequence: TGTGCCAGCACCCCCACCGGTTTCGAGCAGTACTTC. As protein: CASTPTGFEQYF.

The chain recombines TRBV27 with TRBJ1-1; a weak D match, TRBD1 (5 bases). Trimming stripped 3 bases from V and 4 bases from J, with 21 bases between. Germline V gene sequence: CDR1 MNHEY, CDR2 SMNVEV (reference sequence). The CDR3 covers 17 residues. CDR3 DNA sequence: TGTGCCAGCAGTTTTAGGGTTACCGACGGGGGAATCACTGAAGCTTTCTTT. Residues: CASSFRVTDGGITEAFF.

This clone is a singleton in its sample. V is TRBV19 and J is TRBJ1-1; D unclear. In germline, CDR1 is LNHDA, CDR2 SQIVND (reference sequence). The ends were cut back, 3 bases at V and 0 bases at J, with 11 bases in the middle. The CDR3 has 15 amino acids. The CDR3: CASSMAELMNTEAFF. The CDR3 bases are TGTGCCAGTAGTATGGCAGAACTAATGAACACTGAAGCTTTCTTT.

The chain recombines TRBV4-2 with TRBJ2-1; possible D gene TRBD2, 5 bases. CDR3 length: 13 amino acids. Germline CDR1 reads LGHNA; CDR2 reads YNFKEQ. The ends were cut back, 0 bases at V and 14 bases at J, with 14 bases in the middle. DNA for the CDR3: TGTGCCAGCAGCCAAGAACGGAACCGGGAAGAGTTCTTC. This sequence encodes CASSQERNREEFF.

The gene calls are TRBV5-1 and TRBJ1-4; 8 bases are shared with TRBD1. The CDR3 sequence is 13 residues long. CDR1 is SGHRS and CDR2 is YFSETQ in the germline V gene. V shed 6 bases, J shed 8 bases, and the junction held 6 bases outside the gene matches. CDR3 coding DNA: TGCGCCAGCAAGGACAGGGTGGGGGAAAAACTGTTTTTT. It codes for CASKDRVGEKLFF.

The chain has TRBV28 and TRBJ1-4; weak D call: TRBD1 (5 bases). The CDR3 length is 13 residues. Per germline, CDR1 MDHEN and CDR2 SYDVKM. The V and J ends lost 10 bases and 3 bases respectively, with 12 bases between them. The CDR3 loop reads CATLSGANEKLFF. In nucleotides, the CDR3 is TGTGCCACCCTATCGGGGGCTAATGAAAAACTGTTTTTT. The whole variable domain, filled in from reference TRBV28 and TRBJ1-4, reads DVKVTQSSRYLVKRTGEKVFLECVQDMDHENMFWYRQDPGLGLRLIYFSYDVKMKEKGDIPEGYSVSREKKERFSLILESASTNQTSMYLCATLSGANEKLFFGSGTQLSVL.

The V call is TRBV30, the J call TRBJ1-2, with unresolved D. Per the germline V gene, CDR1 is GTSNPN and CDR2 is SVGIG (reference sequence). Deletions cut 2 bases from V and 8 bases from J, with 15 bases between. The length of the CDR3 is 13 residues. The CDR3 region has the DNA TGTGCCTGGAGTCCTTGGGGAGGATTGGGCTACACCTTC. Translation gives CAWSPWGGLGYTF. Variable domain in full (rest from reference TRBV30 and TRBJ1-2): SQTIHQWPATLVQPVGSPLSLECTVEGTSNPNLYWYRQAAGRGLQLLFYSVGIGQISSEVPQNLSASRPQDRQFILSSKKLLLSDSGFYLCAWSPWGGLGYTFGSGTRLTVV.

The chain employs TRBV7-2 and TRBJ2-7; TRBD2 agrees at 13 bases. J gave up 7 bases and V 5 bases, and 11 bases lay outside the gene matches. Looked up from germline, CDR1 is SGHTA and CDR2 is FQGNSA. CDR3 length: 16 amino acids. CDR3 residues: CASSPVGLAGVEEQYF. Here the CDR3 DNA reads TGTGCCAGCAGCCCAGTCGGACTAGCGGGAGTGGAAGAGCAGTACTTC. Full variable domain (missing parts from reference TRBV7-2 and TRBJ2-7): GAGVSQSPSNKVTEKGKDVELRCDPISGHTALYWYRQSLGQGLEFLIYFQGNSAPDKSGLPSDRFSAERTGGSVSTLTIQRTQQEDSAVYLCASSPVGLAGVEEQYFGPGTRLTVT.

The count of this clone is one. This chain links TRBV12-5 with TRBJ2-4, with a tentative D call TRBD2 (7 bases). The CDR3 runs to 16 residues. The germline V gene has CDR1 LGHNT and CDR2 FRNRAP. Trimming cost V 6 bases and J 3 bases, with 18 bases left between them. The CDR3, as DNA: TGTGCTAGTGGACGGGGGCTAGCGGAAAACAAAAACATTCAGTACTTC. Translation gives CASGRGLAENKNIQYF.

This chain connects TRBV9 to TRBJ2-7, with D possibly matching TRBD2 (5 bases). CDR1 SGDLS and CDR2 YYNGEE come from the germline V gene. V was cut by 0 bases and J by 2 bases, with 12 bases left in between. The CDR3 sequence is 15 residues long. This CDR3 is CASSVGGSSTYEQYF. For the CDR3, the DNA is TGTGCCAGCAGCGTAGGTGGGAGCTCCACCTACGAGCAGTACTTC.

The chain combines TRBV5-1 with TRBJ2-7; 9 nucleotides agree with TRBD2. This CDR3 region has 15 residues. Germline V gives CDR1 SGHRS, CDR2 YFSETQ. V was clipped by 3 bases and J by 0 bases; unmatched bases: 4. CDR3 nucleotide sequence: TGCGCCAGCAGCTCCCCTAGCGGGAACTCCTACGAGCAGTACTTC. This codes for CASSSPSGNSYEQYF.